A single sample is the source of the 23 T cell receptor beta chains below, sequenced in a study of blood T cell repertoires in COVID-19. TCRdb's copy holds only in-frame clones and misses some; the assay was immunoSEQ multiplex PCR. The data contain under 350,000 clones, 80% to 90% of them singletons. Material: peripheral blood. The receptors originated from a woman between 50 and 59 years old who had recovered from COVID-19.

This chain joins TRBV4-1 and TRBJ2-1; a weak D match, TRBD1 (6 bases). The ends were cut back, 1 base at V and 4 bases at J, with 14 bases in the middle. This CDR3 has 16 residues. Per the germline V gene, CDR1 is MGHRA and CDR2 is YSYEKL. Here the CDR3 reads CASSQVAGEWYNEQFF. In DNA form, the CDR3 reads TGCGCCAGCAGCCAAGTTGCAGGGGAATGGTACAATGAGCAGTTCTTC.

The V gene is TRBV7-2, the J gene TRBJ1-5; D not resolved. V was pared by 5 bases and J by 10 bases, with 18 bases between. Germline CDR1 and CDR2: SGHTA and FQGNSA. This CDR3 is built from 14 residues. The CDR3 spells CASSLGPPSGPQHF. For the CDR3, the DNA is TGTGCCAGCAGCCTTGGACCGCCGTCGGGACCCCAGCATTTT. Full variable domain (missing parts from reference TRBV7-2 and TRBJ1-5): GAGVSQSPSNKVTEKGKDVELRCDPISGHTALYWYRQSLGQGLEFLIYFQGNSAPDKSGLPSDRFSAERTGGSVSTLTIQRTQQEDSAVYLCASSLGPPSGPQHFGDGTRLSIL.

The chain combines TRBV21-1 with TRBJ2-7; the DNA was not used to check the table's D call, TRBD1. TRBV21-1 is reported as a pseudogene. The CDR3 consists of 19 residues. CDR3 sequence reads: CASSKNGEYRGRRIYEQYF. The CDR3 region has the DNA TGTGCCAGCAGCAAAAACGGGGAATACAGGGGCCGTAGAATCTACGAGCAGTACTTC.

The chain links TRBV19 to TRBJ2-5; 7 positions match TRBD1. Germline-derived CDR1 and CDR2 are LNHDA and SQIVND (reference sequence). The J segment lost 2 bases and the V segment lost 1 base, leaving 4 bases of the junction unmatched. This CDR3 has 15 amino acids. The CDR3 protein is CASSIGGTAQETQYF. Here the CDR3 DNA reads TGTGCCAGTAGTATAGGGGGGACAGCTCAAGAGACCCAGTACTTC.

The chain recombines TRBV4-3 with TRBJ1-2; 9 positions match TRBD1. With V trimmed by 0 bases and J by 4 bases, 18 bases remained unmatched. This CDR3 is 20 amino acids long. Germline V gene sequence: CDR1 LGHNA, CDR2 YSLEER. CDR3 amino acids: CASSQEADRDRVRRAYGYTF. Here the CDR3 DNA reads TGCGCCAGCAGCCAAGAGGCAGACCGGGACAGGGTGCGCCGGGCCTATGGCTACACCTTC.

The chain carries TRBV12-3 or TRBV12-4 and TRBJ2-2; D is possibly TRBD2 (5 bases). The CDR3 loop spans 13 amino acids. The V end was cut by 7 bases, the J end by 8 bases, with 14 bases between. The CDR3 here is CASKLQRVGELFF. Here the CDR3 DNA reads TGTGCCAGCAAACTACAGAGGGTGGGGGAGCTGTTTTTT.

The chain couples TRBV5-4 to TRBJ2-7; maybe TRBD1 (6 bases). V was pared by 5 bases and J by 0 bases, with 15 bases between. The CDR3 covers 15 residues. Germline CDR1 reads SGHNT; CDR2 reads YYREEE (reference sequence). CDR3: CASSIQGKSSYEQYF. CDR3 DNA sequence: TGTGCCAGCAGTATACAGGGAAAAAGCTCCTACGAGCAGTACTTC.

This clone was counted a few times. The CDR3 coding sequence is TGTGCCAGCAGCTTCCCTAGCGGGGGGTCCCCTTACGAGCAGTACTTC. Translated: CASSFPSGGSPYEQYF. The rearrangement links TRBV11-2 to TRBJ2-7, with 11 bases identical to TRBD2. The CDR3 spans 16 residues. Looked up from germline, CDR1 is SGHAT and CDR2 is FQNNGV. The ends lost 3 bases at V and 4 bases at J; junction bases unmatched: 8.

The CDR3 bases are TGTGCCAGCAGCTTCCTGGGACAGTCCTACGAGCAGTACTTC. Amino acids: CASSFLGQSYEQYF. This chain connects TRBV7-8 to TRBJ2-7; 7 positions agree with TRBD1. Germline V gives CDR1 SGHVS, CDR2 FQNEAQ. The junction had 3 bases not matched to a gene; V was cut back by 3 bases and J by 1 base. This CDR3 spans 14 amino acids.

The chain uses TRBV6-6 and TRBJ1-5, with a possible D match to TRBD1 (5 bases). Per germline, CDR1 MNHNY and CDR2 SVGAGI (reference sequence). The CDR3 covers 15 residues. V was clipped by 4 bases and J by 6 bases, with 16 bases between them. DNA of the CDR3: TGTGCCAGCAGTTCCCAGGGAGGGGAGCGTCAGCCCCAGCATTTT. Translation gives CASSSQGGERQPQHF.

With regard to this clone: The same CDR3 can be traced to other DNA sequences in this sample. The V gene is TRBV28, the J gene TRBJ1-1, with TRBD1 as a possible D gene (5 bases). The V gene's germline CDR1 is MDHEN and CDR2 SYDVKM. V gave up 2 bases and J gave up 0 bases, with 7 bases separating them. The CDR3 extends over 14 amino acids. The CDR3 region is CASSLDSLNTEAFF. DNA for the CDR3: TGTGCCAGCAGTTTAGACAGCCTGAACACTGAAGCTTTCTTT.

The chain joins TRBV12-3 or TRBV12-4 to TRBJ2-2; D gene uncertain. Trimming cost V 7 bases and J 1 base, with 4 bases left between them. This CDR3 spans 12 amino acids. CDR3 bases: TGTGCCAGCACCCTGAACACCGGGGAGCTGTTTTTT. Its protein product is CASTLNTGELFF.

This clone was recorded only once. This sequence joins TRBV6-5 and TRBJ2-7; 8 positions match TRBD1. J lost 1 base, V lost 6 bases, and 8 bases had no gene match. CDR1 and CDR2 (germline): MNHEY, SVGAGI. This CDR3 is 15 amino acids long. CDR3 region: CASRQYRGDSYEQYF. CDR3 nucleotide sequence: TGTGCCAGCAGGCAATACAGGGGGGATTCCTACGAGCAGTACTTC.

The chain recombines TRBV28 with TRBJ1-6; 8 nucleotides line up with TRBD1. V lost 1 base, J lost 10 bases, and 6 bases stayed unmatched. This CDR3 contains 15 residues. In germline, CDR1 is MDHEN, CDR2 SYDVKM. The CDR3 DNA sequence: TGTGCCAGCAGTTTATACAGGGGGAAAGGGTCACCCCTCCACTTT. Residues: CASSLYRGKGSPLHF.

The chain uses TRBV7-3 and TRBJ2-1; a weak D match, TRBD2 (6 bases). Trimming stripped 1 base from V and 9 bases from J, with 13 bases between. There are 14 residues in the CDR3. Per germline, CDR1 SGHTA and CDR2 FQGTGA. DNA of the CDR3: TGTGCCAGCAGCTTAAGGGGGGTTGAGACTGAGCAGTTCTTC. Translating it yields CASSLRGVETEQFF.

The V gene is TRBV5-1, the J gene TRBJ2-7, with 8 positions matching TRBD1. This CDR3 has 15 residues. Per the germline V gene, CDR1 is SGHRS and CDR2 is YFSETQ. The V and J ends lost 2 bases and 1 base, in that order; junction bases with no gene match: 5. CDR3 coding DNA: TGCGCCAGCAGCTTTGGACAGGGCGGGTCCTACGAGCAGTACTTC. Amino acids: CASSFGQGGSYEQYF.

CDR3 loop: CATSDELPETQYF. CDR3 in DNA: TGTGCCACCAGTGACGAGCTCCCGGAGACCCAGTACTTC. This chain uses TRBV24-1 with TRBJ2-5; D ambiguous. V was trimmed by 4 bases and J by 5 bases, leaving 10 bases between them. There are 13 residues in the CDR3. The germline CDR1 and CDR2 sequences are KGHDR and SFDVKD.

This sequence joins TRBV18 and TRBJ1-1; the D gene is possibly TRBD1 (5 bases). Germline CDR1 and CDR2: KGHSH and LQKENI. The CDR3 extends over 15 amino acids. Trimming stripped 2 bases from V and 1 base from J, with 11 bases between. CDR3: CASSPTARANTEAFF. The CDR3 DNA reads TGTGCCAGCTCACCAACAGCCAGGGCGAACACTGAAGCTTTCTTT.

J is TRBJ1-1 and V is TRBV4-3, with D perhaps TRBD1 (5 bases). The V end was cut by 4 bases, the J end by 2 bases, with 14 bases between. The CDR3 is 15 residues long. Germline values: CDR1 LGHNA, CDR2 YSLEER. DNA of the CDR3: TGCGCCAGCAGCCGGGGACGGGGACTAAACACTGAAGCTTTCTTT. Translating gives CASSRGRGLNTEAFF.

The chain employs TRBV6-2 or TRBV6-3 and TRBJ2-4; possible D gene TRBD2, 7 bases. Germline V lookup: CDR1 MNHEY, CDR2 SVGEGT. V lost 2 bases and J lost 0, with 17 bases in between. The CDR3 extends over 18 amino acids. The DNA for the CDR3 is TGTGCCAGCAGTTACGGGGGGGCCGTACCACTAGCCAAAAACATTCAGTACTTC. Amino acids: CASSYGGAVPLAKNIQYF.

The V gene is TRBV28, the J gene TRBJ1-5; perhaps TRBD1 as D (6 bases). The CDR3 totals 15 residues. Germline assignment: CDR1 MDHEN and CDR2 SYDVKM. Trimming left V 5 bases short and J 5 bases short, with 16 bases between. In DNA form, the CDR3 reads TGTGCCAGCAGTCCCCCGGTTGGGGGCCATCAGCCCCAGCATTTT. It yields the protein CASSPPVGGHQPQHF. Full variable domain (rest looked up from reference TRBV28 and TRBJ1-5): DVKVTQSSRYLVKRTGEKVFLECVQDMDHENMFWYRQDPGLGLRLIYFSYDVKMKEKGDIPEGYSVSREKKERFSLILESASTNQTSMYLCASSPPVGGHQPQHFGDGTRLSIL.

The rearrangement joins TRBV28 to TRBJ1-6; 7 bases are a match to TRBD1. Germline V lookup: CDR1 MDHEN, CDR2 SYDVKM. CDR3 size: 15 residues. V was pared by 1 base and J by 10 bases, with 7 bases of the junction left unmatched. CDR3 in DNA: TGTGCCAGCAGTTTATACAGGGGTTTAGGCTCACCCCTCCACTTT. Translating gives CASSLYRGLGSPLHF.

The CDR3 loop reads CASSLSIKTGASYEQYF. The CDR3 coding sequence is TGTGCCAGCAGCTTAAGTATCAAGACAGGGGCATCTTACGAGCAGTACTTC. V is TRBV7-2 and J is TRBJ2-7, with TRBD1 matching over 8 bases. V was clipped by 2 bases and J by 4 bases; unmatched bases: 13. CDR1 and CDR2 from the germline V gene are SGHTA and FQGNSA. The CDR3 is made up of 17 amino acids.